The TCR beta chain under discussion was sequenced for a study of early T cells in non-severe SARS-CoV-2 infection (dated by TCRdb to the early 2020s). For context, the study as a whole: Bulk RNA from unsorted whole blood was used for TCR sequencing, so alpha and beta chains could not be paired.

The study was a case-control design nested within a healthcare worker cohort in London, UK, with weekly nasopharyngeal swab PCR tests and blood sampling. Healthcare workers were recruited during the week of the UK lockdown, between 23 and 31 March 2020, and followed weekly for up to 16 weeks. Broad study findings and their caveats: VDJdb matching was skewed toward anti-spike CD8 responses and likely underestimated virus-specific expansions, missing private and CD4 specificities.

Trimming removed 4 bases from V and 3 bases from J; the gene matches leave 10 bases unexplained. Reading from cysteine to phenylalanine, the CDR3 counts 16 amino acids. Only the CDR3 part of the read is kept: 48 bases, read in frame from the first base. From the germline V gene, CDR1 is SGHRS and CDR2 is YFSETQ. The library was obtained by 5' RACE. Sequencing was performed on a NextSeq 500. Unique molecular identifiers were attached to individual cDNA molecules in the TCR library protocol so that sequencing error and PCR bias could be corrected. TCR alpha and beta chains were both sequenced, and the abundances of alpha and beta sequences in each sample were closely correlated with each other. The paper's processing steps were these. Decombinator V4 was used to annotate TCR sequences for V gene, J gene and CDR3. Expanded TCRs were defined as changing significantly between any two time points under a Poisson model with p below 0.0001. Abundances of TCRs were expressed as counts per million after normalisation to the total number of TCRs sequenced in each sample. MAIT TCRs were defined by TRAV1-2 paired with TRAJ12, TRAJ20 or TRAJ33, and iNKT TCRs by TRAV10 paired with TRAJ18. VDJdb, accessed 1 November 2021, was searched for CMV, EBV and SARS-CoV-2 annotated TCRs, excluding TCRs annotated for multiple antigens. Starting from the raw public reads, TCRdb applied fastp trimming at Q25, assembled clones with MiXCR and retained in-frame beta chains. One record per CDR3 amino acid sequence lists the most common genes and DNA. The authors' filters were not applied to this entry. The sample data list approximately 84,000 distinct CDR3 sequences, and around 14% of these were observed just once. The ten largest account for less than 7% of the sample.

This clonotype was observed many times. Its antigen specificity is not known. No much larger clonotype is one base removed from it; base qualities were not supplied. The sequenced sample was whole blood. This TCR was sampled from an adult who was a healthcare worker with PCR-confirmed SARS-CoV-2 infection or an uninfected control (not recorded which). Recombination linked TRBV5-1 to TRBJ2-7; 10 central bases correspond to TRBD2. The sequenced DNA is TGCGCCAGCAGCCCAGGATCTAGCGGGGGTTACTACGAGCAGTACTTC. Translated, it gives CASSPGSSGGYYEQYF.